The following is a T cell receptor beta chain sequence with its context. The antigen is unknown. The CDR3 is 16 amino acids. Germline CDR1 is LGHNA and CDR2 is YNFKEQ. V lost 0 bases to trimming and J lost 4 bases, with 15 bases between them. This sample is drawn from a study of T cells after yellow fever vaccination. General study results and limits: In post-booster samples, most primary-vaccination clones reappeared (just under 97% CD4, 70% to 90% CD8). Contamination of FACS-sorted repertoires by abundant clonotypes from the bulk population could occur. Overall, a small share of clonotypes was seen in both CD4 and CD8 compartments.

Researchers made TCR cDNA using 5'RACE template switching, and this step added a universal primer site and UMIs. TCRdb redid the calling of the 5' RACE reads with MiXCR, one entry per CDR3 protein. The sample shows 450,000 to 600,000 distinct CDR3 sequences, approximately 16% of them seen only once. This clonotype was obtained from a man aged 18 to 29 who received the YFV17D yellow fever vaccine. The chain joins TRBV4-2 to TRBJ2-5; TRBD2 is a possible D gene (6 bases). The source was PBMCs, collected around 5 days after the first yellow fever vaccination. The CDR3 DNA reads as TGTGCCAGCAGCCAAGAGGGAGCTAGCGCGGCAGAGACCCAGTACTTC. Protein: CASSQEGASAAETQYF.